This entry lists 23 T cell receptor beta chains sequenced from one sample in a study of T cell changes during pregnancy in multiple sclerosis. Some clones are missing from TCRdb's copy, which holds only in-frame ones; the method was immunoSEQ multiplex PCR. The repertoire holds roughly 63,000 clones, 93% seen once, with around 4% in the top ten. Specimen: CD8+ T cells from peripheral blood mononuclear cells, collected in the second trimester of pregnancy. The source is a female donor with multiple sclerosis, enrolled in a pregnancy study.

The CDR3 protein is CASSRGLINTEAFF. CDR3 sequence (DNA): TGTGCCAGCAGTAGGGGACTGATCAACACTGAAGCTTTCTTT. V usage is TRBV27 and J usage is TRBJ1-1, with D tentatively TRBD1 (5 bases). The germline V gene has CDR1 MNHEY and CDR2 SMNVEV (reference sequence). The V gene lost 5 bases and the J gene lost 2 bases, with 12 bases spanning the gap. The CDR3 spans 14 residues.

The chain has TRBV27 and TRBJ2-3; D possibly corresponds to TRBD1 (6 bases). The V gene lost 1 base and the J gene lost 2 bases, with 22 bases spanning the gap. CDR1 and CDR2 (germline): MNHEY, SMNVEV (reference sequence). The CDR3 has 19 residues. The CDR3 sequence is CASSLFVNGGSGVTDTQYF. CDR3 coding DNA: TGTGCCAGCAGTTTATTTGTCAATGGAGGTTCAGGGGTCACAGATACGCAGTATTTT.

The chain has TRBV4-1 and TRBJ1-1; 7 nucleotides agree with TRBD1. V lost 2 bases, J lost 0 bases, and 3 bases stayed unmatched. This CDR3 region has 15 residues. Germline V CDR1 and CDR2: MGHRA, YSYEKL. CDR3 protein: CASSQNDRVNTEAFF. CDR3 sequence (DNA): TGCGCCAGCAGCCAAAACGACAGGGTGAACACTGAAGCTTTCTTT.

This sequence joins TRBV29-1 and TRBJ2-1, with 8 nucleotides matching TRBD2. The junction had 7 bases not matched to a gene; V was cut back by 3 bases and J by 6 bases. This CDR3 is built from 14 residues. CDR1 is SQVTM and CDR2 is ANQGSEA in the germline V gene. This CDR3 is CSVDGGRSSNEQFF. The CDR3 DNA sequence: TGCAGCGTTGATGGCGGGAGGAGTTCCAATGAGCAGTTCTTC.

The rearrangement joins TRBV7-6 to TRBJ2-7, with D tentatively TRBD1 (5 bases). CDR1 SGHVS and CDR2 FNYEAQ come from the germline V gene. The CDR3 is made up of 13 amino acids. The V end lost 1 base, the J end lost 5 bases, and 9 bases lay between the germline ends. Here the CDR3 reads CASSLGRVDEQYF. As DNA, the CDR3 is TGTGCCAGCAGCTTAGGCAGGGTAGACGAGCAGTACTTC.

The V gene is TRBV29-1, the J gene TRBJ1-1; 7 positions match TRBD1. V dropped 5 bases and J dropped 3; count of bases not matched to a gene: 3. CDR3 length: 12 residues. The germline V gene has CDR1 SQVTM and CDR2 ANQGSEA. CDR3 loop: CSVYRGYTEAFF. CDR3 nucleotides: TGCAGCGTTTACAGGGGTTACACTGAAGCTTTCTTT.

This sequence joins TRBV6-1 and TRBJ1-1; no reliable D call. V was cut by 7 bases and J by 4 bases, with 13 bases left in between. The germline gives CDR1 MNHNS, CDR2 SASEGT. The CDR3 totals 13 residues. CDR3 sequence (DNA): TGTGCCAGCATCCGCGGAGGTCTCACTGAAGCTTTCTTT. Its protein is CASIRGGLTEAFF.

CDR3 sequence reads: CASSAFDRENIQYF. The CDR3 nucleotides read TGTGCCAGCAGCGCCTTTGACAGGGAAAACATTCAGTACTTC. V gene TRBV9 combines with J gene TRBJ2-4; 7 nucleotides match TRBD1. CDR1 is SGDLS and CDR2 is YYNGEE in the germline V gene. Losses at the gene ends were 3 bases for V and 5 bases for J; bases not matched to a gene: 5. The CDR3 contains 14 residues.

The gene calls are TRBV2 and TRBJ1-4; D gene uncertain. V dropped 4 bases and J dropped 0 bases, with 12 bases sitting between them. Looked up from germline, CDR1 is SNHLY and CDR2 is FYNNEI. CDR3 length equals 16 residues. The CDR3 protein is CASSGAGTPTNEKLFF. CDR3 coding DNA: TGTGCCAGCAGTGGGGCAGGCACTCCAACTAATGAAAAACTGTTTTTT.

The chain is built from TRBV28 and TRBJ2-2, with D maybe TRBD1 (6 bases). Between the trimmed V and J ends, which lost 2 bases and 5 bases, there was a span of 9 bases. The CDR3 has 14 amino acids. Germline V lookup: CDR1 MDHEN, CDR2 SYDVKM. Here the CDR3 reads CASSLRQGTGELFF. In DNA, the CDR3 is TGTGCCAGCAGTTTAAGGCAGGGGACCGGGGAGCTGTTTTTT.

The rearrangement links TRBV6-1 to TRBJ2-1; 10 bases are a match to TRBD1. Germline lookup yields CDR1 MNHNS and CDR2 SASEGT. The CDR3 has 15 amino acids. V lost 1 base, J lost 3 bases, and 0 bases stayed unmatched. The CDR3: CASSEGTGGYNEQFF. CDR3 sequence (DNA): TGTGCCAGCAGTGAAGGGACAGGGGGCTACAATGAGCAGTTCTTC.

The chain combines TRBV28 with TRBJ1-2, with D unclear. Germline loops: CDR1 MDHEN, CDR2 SYDVKM. The CDR3 has 12 amino acids. V lost 4 bases and J lost 1, with 4 bases in between. DNA for the CDR3: TGTGCCAGCAGTTCCTATAACTATGGCTACACCTTC. This translates into CASSSYNYGYTF.

About this clone itself: At one end the junction does not follow the germline gene, possibly because of a read error. The chain recombines TRBV6-6 with TRBJ2-5; TRBD1 aligns across 7 bases. This CDR3 has 14 amino acids. Per the germline V gene, CDR1 is MNHNY and CDR2 is SVGAGI (reference sequence). The CDR3 sequence is CASSNSQGRETQYF. The CDR3 DNA reads TGTGCCAGCAGTAACTCACAGGGGCGGGAGACCCAGTACTTC.

This chain connects TRBV2 to TRBJ1-2; 7 positions agree with TRBD1. Unmatched junction bases numbered 13, after V lost 5 bases and J lost 4 bases. The germline V gene has CDR1 SNHLY and CDR2 FYNNEI. The CDR3 runs 16 residues. Here the CDR3 reads CASSSPGTEIIYGYTF. As DNA, the CDR3 is TGTGCCAGCAGTTCGCCGGGGACAGAAATTATCTATGGCTACACCTTC.

The gene calls are TRBV7-6 and TRBJ1-1; perhaps TRBD1 as D (5 bases). The CDR3 is made up of 14 amino acids. Germline CDR1 reads SGHVS; CDR2 reads FNYEAQ. V was cut by 5 bases and J by 2 bases, with 12 bases left in between. The CDR3 here is CASSAFQGNTEAFF. CDR3 DNA: TGTGCCAGCAGCGCGTTCCAGGGTAACACTGAAGCTTTCTTT. The full variable domain, in which reference TRBV7-6 and TRBJ1-1 provide the parts outside the CDR3, is GAGVSQSPRYKVTKRGQDVALRCDPISGHVSLYWYRQALGQGPEFLTYFNYEAQQDKSGLPNDRFSAERPEGSISTLTIQRTEQRDSAMYRCASSAFQGNTEAFFGQGTRLTVV.

The chain uses TRBV7-2 and TRBJ1-5; maybe TRBD1 (6 bases). This CDR3 has 15 residues. Trimming cost V 7 bases and J 4 bases, with 17 bases left between them. Germline assignment: CDR1 SGHTA and CDR2 FQGNSA. CDR3 sequence reads: CASTLNGGANQPQHF. The CDR3 nucleotides are TGTGCCAGCACCCTTAATGGGGGGGCAAATCAGCCCCAGCATTTT.

V and J are TRBV6-1 and TRBJ2-2; D possibly corresponds to TRBD1 (7 bases). Trimming pared 5 bases from V and 6 bases from J, leaving 16 bases between. This CDR3 spans 15 amino acids. The germline V gene encodes CDR1 MNHNS and CDR2 SASEGT. CDR3 region: CASSNRQGGPGELFF. CDR3 bases: TGTGCCAGCAGTAACAGACAGGGAGGCCCCGGGGAGCTGTTTTTT.

In its sample, this clone was seen once. The chain joins TRBV5-1 to TRBJ1-2; D is undetermined. Trimming cost V 0 bases and J 4 bases, with 10 bases left between them. This CDR3 comprises 14 residues. In germline, CDR1 is SGHRS, CDR2 YFSETQ. The CDR3: CASSLAGEGYGYTF. The CDR3 bases are TGCGCCAGCAGCTTGGCCGGGGAAGGCTATGGCTACACCTTC.

The chain recombines TRBV30 with TRBJ2-7; 7 nucleotides match TRBD1. After removal of 1 base from V and 5 bases from J, the junction contained 5 bases not matched to a gene. CDR1 and CDR2 from the germline V gene are GTSNPN and SVGIG (reference sequence). This CDR3 contains 13 residues. The CDR3 DNA follows: TGTGCCTGGAGTGAGACAGGGCTCGACGAGCAGTACTTC. It translates to CAWSETGLDEQYF.

The chain links TRBV2 to TRBJ1-5; weak D call: TRBD1 (5 bases). Germline loops: CDR1 SNHLY, CDR2 FYNNEI. This CDR3 is built from 15 residues. Between the trimmed V and J ends, which lost 11 bases and 2 bases, there was a span of 19 bases. This CDR3 reads CASGKGTERNQPQHF. The CDR3 DNA reads as TGTGCCTCAGGGAAGGGAACAGAACGCAATCAGCCCCAGCATTTT.

The chain is built from TRBV20-1 and TRBJ2-7; D unclear. V was pared by 3 bases and J by 9 bases, with 6 bases between. This CDR3 is 9 amino acids long. Per germline, CDR1 DFQATT and CDR2 SNEGSKA (reference sequence). CDR3 loop: CSASPRQYF. The CDR3 DNA follows: TGCAGTGCTAGCCCCCGGCAGTACTTC.

The genes are TRBV7-3 and TRBJ2-7; 9 bases fit TRBD2. The V gene's germline CDR1 is SGHTA and CDR2 FQGTGA. This CDR3 region has 15 residues. Trimming cost V 8 bases and J 0 bases; bases outside gene matches: 8. CDR3 sequence (DNA): TGTGCCAGCGCGAGTAGCGGGGGCTCCTCCTACGAGCAGTACTTC. Its protein is CASASSGGSSYEQYF.

CDR3 bases: TGTGCCTGGACCCACCCCCGGCTAGCGGGTATCAATGAGCAGTTCTTC. Translated, it gives CAWTHPRLAGINEQFF. The gene calls are TRBV30 and TRBJ2-1; 8 nucleotides line up with TRBD2. This CDR3 has 16 amino acids. Germline V gene sequence: CDR1 GTSNPN, CDR2 SVGIG (reference sequence). Germline trimming cut 4 bases from V and 6 bases from J; bases unmatched to any gene: 14. The complete variable domain, with remaining parts taken from reference TRBV30 and TRBJ2-1, reads SQTIHQWPATLVQPVGSPLSLECTVEGTSNPNLYWYRQAAGRGLQLLFYSVGIGQISSEVPQNLSASRPQDRQFILSSKKLLLSDSGFYLCAWTHPRLAGINEQFFGPGTRLTVL.